Listed below are T cell receptor beta chains from one sample, sequenced in a study of blood T cells in healthy people across ages. TCRdb itself ran the 5' RACE reads through MiXCR, one entry per CDR3 protein. The sample records fewer than 2,000,000 distinct CDR3 sequences, about 35% being singletons. The source material was blood. The source is a woman aged 25 to 39 in good health. Each CDR3 is given with its conserved first and last residue. Each record gives: V gene, J gene, D gene, clone size, CDR3 length, CDR3 DNA, CDR3 protein. D genes are given only for firm matches. Expanded clones are given a class, and other clones once, few, many or no size at all.

V: TRBV20-1
J: TRBJ2-7
D: TRBD2
size: few
length: 14
DNA: TGCAGTGCTAGAGAGGGTGGGACTAGCTACGAGCAGTACTTC
CDR3: CSAREGGTSYEQYF

V: TRBV27
J: TRBJ1-5
D: -
size: -
length: 15
DNA: TGTGCCAGCAGTTTATCTCTCGACTTTAATCAGCCCCAGCATTTT
CDR3: CASSLSLDFNQPQHF

V: TRBV29-1
J: TRBJ2-5
D: TRBD2
size: few
length: 14
DNA: TGCAGCGGACTAGCGGGAGCGGGTGGGGAGACCAAGTACTTC
CDR3: CSGLAGAGGETKYF

V: TRBV4-1
J: TRBJ2-7
D: TRBD1
size: -
length: 16
DNA: TGCGCCAGCGGCCAGGGGACAGCGATACCTTCCTACGAGCAGTACTTC
CDR3: CASGQGTAIPSYEQYF

V: TRBV11-2
J: TRBJ2-2
D: -
size: -
length: 15
DNA: TGTGCCAGCAGCTTAGATGGGCAAAACTCGGGGGAGCTGTTTTTT
CDR3: CASSLDGQNSGELFF

V: TRBV27
J: TRBJ2-7
D: -
size: -
length: 16
DNA: TGTGCCAGCAGTTTATTCGGCCCGGGGCCGACCTACGAGCAGTACTTC
CDR3: CASSLFGPGPTYEQYF

V: TRBV6-2/TRBV6-3
J: TRBJ2-7
D: -
size: -
length: 13
DNA: TGTGCCAGCAGTCCCGCATTAAGTGATGTGCAGTACTTC
CDR3: CASSPALSDVQYF

V: TRBV2
J: TRBJ2-1
D: TRBD2
size: -
length: 16
DNA: TGTGCCAGCAGTGAAGGGCGACTAGCGGGAGGGAGGGAGCAGTTCTTC
CDR3: CASSEGRLAGGREQFF

V: TRBV12-3/TRBV12-4
J: TRBJ1-6
D: TRBD1
size: -
length: 15
DNA: TGTGCCAGCAGTTTAAGATACAGGGGGGATTCACCCCTCCACTTT
CDR3: CASSLRYRGDSPLHF

V: TRBV12-3/TRBV12-4
J: TRBJ1-1
D: -
size: -
length: 15
DNA: TGTGCCAGCAGTGGGAGGGGACACAGGAACACTGAAGCTTTCTTT
CDR3: CASSGRGHRNTEAFF

V: TRBV20-1
J: TRBJ1-5
D: -
size: few
length: 10
DNA: TGCAGTGCCCTGCCGGGGCCCCAGCATTTT
CDR3: CSALPGPQHF

V: TRBV2
J: TRBJ1-5
D: -
size: -
length: 15
DNA: TGTGCCAGCAGTCCTCTCCGGGACGGTTATCAGCCCCAGCATTTT
CDR3: CASSPLRDGYQPQHF

V: TRBV11-2
J: TRBJ2-3
D: -
size: -
length: 14
DNA: TGTGCCAGCAGCTTAAAACAGTTGACAGATACGCAGTATTTT
CDR3: CASSLKQLTDTQYF

V: TRBV18
J: TRBJ2-7
D: -
size: few
length: 13
DNA: TGTGCCAGCTCGACAGGGCCGCGGGGCGAGCAGTACTTC
CDR3: CASSTGPRGEQYF

V: TRBV7-8
J: TRBJ2-7
D: -
size: many
length: 16
DNA: TGTGCCAGCAGCTTAAAACGAGGGACAACTTCCTACGAGCAGTACTTC
CDR3: CASSLKRGTTSYEQYF

V: TRBV28
J: TRBJ1-2
D: TRBD1
size: few
length: 14
DNA: TGTGCCAGCCGCCGGGACAGGGGATCTTATGGCTACACCTTC
CDR3: CASRRDRGSYGYTF

V: TRBV12-3/TRBV12-4
J: TRBJ2-7
D: -
size: -
length: 13
DNA: TGTGCCAGCAGTTTCGACAGCCACTACGAGCAGTACTTC
CDR3: CASSFDSHYEQYF

V: TRBV4-1
J: TRBJ2-7
D: -
size: few
length: 14
DNA: TGCGCCAGCAGTCGTGGGGGTATCTCCTACGAGCAGTACTTC
CDR3: CASSRGGISYEQYF

V: TRBV29-1
J: TRBJ2-2
D: -
size: -
length: 14
DNA: TGCAGCGTTCGGCCGTCCTTAAACACCGGGGAGCTGTTTTTT
CDR3: CSVRPSLNTGELFF

V: TRBV6-6
J: TRBJ2-1
D: TRBD2
size: -
length: 15
DNA: TGTGCCAGCAGTACACAGCGGGGGGTCTACAATGAGCAGTTCTTC
CDR3: CASSTQRGVYNEQFF

V: TRBV6-2/TRBV6-3
J: TRBJ2-3
D: -
size: -
length: 16
DNA: TGTGCCAGCAGCTCCCGACTGGTTGGGAGCACAGATACGCAGTATTTT
CDR3: CASSSRLVGSTDTQYF

V: TRBV9
J: TRBJ2-1
D: -
size: -
length: 15
DNA: TGTGCCAGCAGCGTAGACCAGGGGGGTACTAATGAGCAGTTCTTC
CDR3: CASSVDQGGTNEQFF

V: TRBV4-1
J: TRBJ2-7
D: -
size: -
length: 14
DNA: TGCGCCAGCAGCCAAACGCGGGGCGAGACCGGGCAGTACTTC
CDR3: CASSQTRGETGQYF

V: TRBV20-1
J: TRBJ1-2
D: -
size: many
length: 11
DNA: TGCAGTGCCCGGGTTGTGGGTGGCTACACCTTC
CDR3: CSARVVGGYTF

V: TRBV5-1
J: TRBJ2-1
D: -
size: -
length: 15
DNA: TGCGCCAGCAGCTCAACAGGGAAGTCCTACAATGAGCAGTTCTTC
CDR3: CASSSTGKSYNEQFF

V: TRBV20-1
J: TRBJ1-2
D: -
size: -
length: 11
DNA: TGCAGTGCTGCGTTTGAGTATGGCTACACCTTC
CDR3: CSAAFEYGYTF

V: TRBV4-2
J: TRBJ2-5
D: TRBD2
size: few
length: 16
DNA: TGTGCCAGCAGCCAAGAGCTGACTAGCGCACCAAAGACCCAGTACTTC
CDR3: CASSQELTSAPKTQYF

V: TRBV18
J: TRBJ2-5
D: TRBD1
size: -
length: 15
DNA: TGTGCCAGCTCACCGGGAAAGACAGGGGAGGAGACCCAGTACTTC
CDR3: CASSPGKTGEETQYF

V: TRBV2
J: TRBJ2-1
D: TRBD2
size: many
length: 13
DNA: TGTGCCAGCAGGGGACTAGCGGACAATGAGCAGTTCTTC
CDR3: CASRGLADNEQFF

V: TRBV20-1
J: TRBJ2-3
D: -
size: many
length: 13
DNA: TGCAGTGCTAGGGCTAGTTTAGCAGATACGCAGTATTTT
CDR3: CSARASLADTQYF

V: TRBV7-6
J: TRBJ1-2
D: TRBD1
size: -
length: 15
DNA: TGTGCCAGCAGCCCCGGACAGGGGAACGACTATGGCTACACCTTC
CDR3: CASSPGQGNDYGYTF

V: TRBV27
J: TRBJ2-7
D: TRBD2
size: -
length: 15
DNA: TGTGCCAGCAGTTTATCTCCGGGAGGAGAGGCCGAGCAGTACTTC
CDR3: CASSLSPGGEAEQYF

V: TRBV4-1
J: TRBJ1-5
D: TRBD1
size: -
length: 20
DNA: TGCGCCAGCAGCCAAGATCCGTCGGGACAGGGGGTTATGAGCAATCAGCCCCAGCATTTT
CDR3: CASSQDPSGQGVMSNQPQHF

V: TRBV2
J: TRBJ1-5
D: -
size: -
length: 13
DNA: TGTGCCAGCAGTGCTTGGGTGGGTCAGCCCCAGCATTTT
CDR3: CASSAWVGQPQHF

V: TRBV30
J: TRBJ2-6
D: TRBD1
size: -
length: 15
DNA: TGTGCCTGGGGCAGGGGGCTCTCTGGGGCCAACGTCCTGACTTTC
CDR3: CAWGRGLSGANVLTF

V: TRBV5-1
J: TRBJ2-3
D: -
size: -
length: 14
DNA: TGCGCCAGCAGCGGAAGCAGGGTGACAGATACGCAGTATTTT
CDR3: CASSGSRVTDTQYF

V: TRBV7-6
J: TRBJ2-3
D: TRBD2
size: -
length: 20
DNA: TGTGCCAGCAGTCCTCCCGGGACTAGCTTCGAATCCAAATCCACAGATACGCAGTATTTT
CDR3: CASSPPGTSFESKSTDTQYF

V: TRBV10-3
J: TRBJ1-2
D: -
size: many
length: 13
DNA: TGTGCCATCAGTGAGTCTCCTAACTATGGCTACACCTTC
CDR3: CAISESPNYGYTF

V: TRBV6-1
J: TRBJ2-2
D: -
size: -
length: 13
DNA: TGTGCCAGCAGTGAACTAGACACCGGGGAGCTGTTTTTT
CDR3: CASSELDTGELFF

V: TRBV6-2/TRBV6-3
J: TRBJ2-1
D: -
size: -
length: 16
DNA: TGTGCCAGCAGTTACTCCGACAAGACTTCCTACAATGAGCAGTTCTTC
CDR3: CASSYSDKTSYNEQFF

V: TRBV20-1
J: TRBJ2-3
D: TRBD2
size: -
length: 14
DNA: TGCAGTGCTACTAGCGGGAGGGGGACAGATACGCAGTATTTT
CDR3: CSATSGRGTDTQYF

V: TRBV11-2
J: TRBJ1-1
D: -
size: few
length: 12
DNA: TGTGCCAGCAGCCCACTAACCACTGAAGCTTTCTTT
CDR3: CASSPLTTEAFF

V: TRBV18
J: TRBJ2-3
D: -
size: few
length: 16
DNA: TGTGCCAGCTCCCCGGCGGGCCTTCTTAGCACAGATACGCAGTATTTT
CDR3: CASSPAGLLSTDTQYF

V: TRBV20-1
J: TRBJ2-3
D: -
size: -
length: 12
DNA: TGCAGTGCTAGGACCCTCGGAGATATGCAGTATTTT
CDR3: CSARTLGDMQYF

V: TRBV10-3
J: TRBJ2-6
D: -
size: -
length: 15
DNA: TGTGCCATCAGTGACCTAAATTCTGGGGCCAACGTCCGGACTTTC
CDR3: CAISDLNSGANVRTF

V: TRBV29-1
J: TRBJ2-5
D: -
size: -
length: 11
DNA: TGCAGCGTTGGGGGTGAAGAGGCCCAGTGCTTC
CDR3: CSVGGEEAQCF

V: TRBV27
J: TRBJ2-6
D: -
size: -
length: 16
DNA: TGTGCCAGCAGTCTCACAGGGATGAAAGGGGCCAACGTCCTGACTTTC
CDR3: CASSLTGMKGANVLTF

V: TRBV6-1
J: TRBJ2-1
D: TRBD2
size: once
length: 15
DNA: TGTGCCAGCAGTGGGAGTAGCGGGAGGGCCTCTGAGCAGTTCTTC
CDR3: CASSGSSGRASEQFF

V: TRBV7-9
J: TRBJ1-1
D: TRBD1
size: -
length: 18
DNA: TGTGCCAGCAGCCGCAAATGGGCAGGGGGCGAATTGAACACTGAAGCTTTCTTT
CDR3: CASSRKWAGGELNTEAFF

V: TRBV6-1
J: TRBJ2-1
D: TRBD2
size: -
length: 16
DNA: TGTGCCAGCGGCAGTATGGGAGCGGGGGACTACAATGAGCAGTTCTTC
CDR3: CASGSMGAGDYNEQFF

V: TRBV20-1
J: TRBJ2-7
D: -
size: -
length: 14
DNA: TGCAGTGCTAGTAAACAGGTCGGAATCTACGAGCAGTACTTC
CDR3: CSASKQVGIYEQYF

V: TRBV20-1
J: TRBJ1-2
D: -
size: -
length: 11
DNA: TGCAGTGCTAGAAGGCCGAATGGCTACACCTTC
CDR3: CSARRPNGYTF

V: TRBV10-3
J: TRBJ2-1
D: TRBD2
size: once
length: 14
DNA: TGTGCCTCACACGGGACTAGCGACCGCAATGAGCAGTTCTTC
CDR3: CASHGTSDRNEQFF